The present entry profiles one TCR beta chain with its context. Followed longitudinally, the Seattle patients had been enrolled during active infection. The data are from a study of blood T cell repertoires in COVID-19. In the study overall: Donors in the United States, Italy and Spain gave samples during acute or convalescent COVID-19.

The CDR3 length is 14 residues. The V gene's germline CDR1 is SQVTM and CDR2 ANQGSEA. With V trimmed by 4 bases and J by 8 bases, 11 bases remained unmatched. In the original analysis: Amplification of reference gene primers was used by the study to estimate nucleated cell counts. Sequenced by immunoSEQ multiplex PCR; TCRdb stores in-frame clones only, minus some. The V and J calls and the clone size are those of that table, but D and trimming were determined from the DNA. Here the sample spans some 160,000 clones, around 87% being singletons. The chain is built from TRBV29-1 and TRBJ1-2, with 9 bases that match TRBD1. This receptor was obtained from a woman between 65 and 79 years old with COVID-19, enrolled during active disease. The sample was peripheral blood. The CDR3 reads CSVGAGTGSFGYTF. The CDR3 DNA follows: TGCAGCGTTGGGGCCGGGACAGGGAGTTTCGGCTACACCTTC.